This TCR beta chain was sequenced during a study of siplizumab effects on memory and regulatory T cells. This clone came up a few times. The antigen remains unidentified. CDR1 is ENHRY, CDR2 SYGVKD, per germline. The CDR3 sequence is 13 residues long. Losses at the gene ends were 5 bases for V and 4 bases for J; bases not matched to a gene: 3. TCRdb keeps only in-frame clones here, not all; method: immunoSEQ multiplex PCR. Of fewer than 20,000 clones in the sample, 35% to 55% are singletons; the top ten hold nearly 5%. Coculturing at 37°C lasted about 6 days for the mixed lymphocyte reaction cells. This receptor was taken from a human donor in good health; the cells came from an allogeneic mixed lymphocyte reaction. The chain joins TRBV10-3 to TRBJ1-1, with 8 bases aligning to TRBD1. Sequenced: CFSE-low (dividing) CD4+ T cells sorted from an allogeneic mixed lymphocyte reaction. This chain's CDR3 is CAISLQGGTEAFF. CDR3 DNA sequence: TGTGCCATCAGTTTACAGGGGGGCACTGAAGCTTTCTTT.